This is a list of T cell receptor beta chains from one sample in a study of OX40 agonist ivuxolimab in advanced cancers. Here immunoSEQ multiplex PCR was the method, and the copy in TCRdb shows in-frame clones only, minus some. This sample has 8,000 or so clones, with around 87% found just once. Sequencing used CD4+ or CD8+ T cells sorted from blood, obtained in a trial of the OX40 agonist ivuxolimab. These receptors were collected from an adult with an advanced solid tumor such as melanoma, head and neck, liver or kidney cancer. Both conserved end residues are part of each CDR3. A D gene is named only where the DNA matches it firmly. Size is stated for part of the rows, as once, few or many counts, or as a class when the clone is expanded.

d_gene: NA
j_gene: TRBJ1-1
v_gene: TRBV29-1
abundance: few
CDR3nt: TGCAGTGGCGGGGGAGGATGGGCCATGAACACTGAAGCTTTCTTT
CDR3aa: CSGGGGWAMNTEAFF

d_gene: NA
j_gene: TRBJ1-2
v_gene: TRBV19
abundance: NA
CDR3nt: TGTGCCAGTAGTATAGAAACGTCGAGCTATGGCTACACCTTC
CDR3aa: CASSIETSSYGYTF

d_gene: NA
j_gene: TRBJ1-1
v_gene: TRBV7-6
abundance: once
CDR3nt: TGTGCCAGCAGCTTAAGTAGGACCACTGAAGCTTTCTTT
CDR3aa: CASSLSRTTEAFF

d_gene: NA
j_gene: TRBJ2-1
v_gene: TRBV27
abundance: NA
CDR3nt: TGTGCCAGCAGTAGTCTGGACCAAGTCCAGTTCTTC
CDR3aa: CASSSLDQVQFF

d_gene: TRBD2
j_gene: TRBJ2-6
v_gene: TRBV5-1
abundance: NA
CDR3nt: TGCGCCAGCAGCCAGACTAGCGGGAGACCGCGTGGGGCCAACGTCCTGACTTTC
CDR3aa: CASSQTSGRPRGANVLTF

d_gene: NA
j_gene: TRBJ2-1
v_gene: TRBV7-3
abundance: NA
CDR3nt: TGTGCCAGCAGTACCGGGATTCCCTACAATGAGCAGTTCTTC
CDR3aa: CASSTGIPYNEQFF

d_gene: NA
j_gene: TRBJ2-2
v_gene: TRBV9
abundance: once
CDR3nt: TGTGCCAGCAGCGTAGATCTGGCTGGGGCCCTAGGGGAGCTGTTTTTT
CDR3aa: CASSVDLAGALGELFF

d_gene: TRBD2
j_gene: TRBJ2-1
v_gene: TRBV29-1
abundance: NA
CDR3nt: TGCAGCGTGTCGGGACTAGCGGACTACAATGAGCAGTTCTTC
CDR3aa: CSVSGLADYNEQFF

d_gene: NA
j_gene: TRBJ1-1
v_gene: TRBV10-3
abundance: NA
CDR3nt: TGTGCCATCAGTGATCGGCAGGGCACTGAAGCTTTCTTT
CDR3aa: CAISDRQGTEAFF

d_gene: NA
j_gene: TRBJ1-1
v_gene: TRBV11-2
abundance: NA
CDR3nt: TGTGCCAGCAGCTTAGTGGGGGGGAACACTGAAGCTTTCTTT
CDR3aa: CASSLVGGNTEAFF

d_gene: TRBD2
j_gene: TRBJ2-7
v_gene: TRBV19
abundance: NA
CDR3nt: TGTGCCAGTAGTAAATCGGGACTAATGCTCTACGAGCAGTACTTC
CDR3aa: CASSKSGLMLYEQYF

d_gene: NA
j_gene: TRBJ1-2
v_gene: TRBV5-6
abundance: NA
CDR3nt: TGTGCCAGCAGCTTGGGGGGGAGCGGCTACACCTTC
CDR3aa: CASSLGGSGYTF

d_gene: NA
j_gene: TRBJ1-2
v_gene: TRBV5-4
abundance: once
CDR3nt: TGTGCCAGCAGCTTGGTACAGGGTAACTATGGCTACACCTTC
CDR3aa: CASSLVQGNYGYTF

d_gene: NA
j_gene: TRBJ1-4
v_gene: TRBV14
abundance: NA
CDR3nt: TGTGCCAGCAGCCAAGGACGGTTGGGGGAAAAACTGTTTTTT
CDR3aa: CASSQGRLGEKLFF

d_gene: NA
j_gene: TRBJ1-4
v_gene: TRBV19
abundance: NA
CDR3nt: TGTGCCAGTAGTATCCAGCCCTCAACTAATGAAAAACTGTTTTTT
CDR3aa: CASSIQPSTNEKLFF

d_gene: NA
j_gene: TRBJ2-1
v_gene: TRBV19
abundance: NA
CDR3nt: TGTGCCAGTAGTCTTCCCAATGACAGGTACAATGAGCAGTTCTTC
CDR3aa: CASSLPNDRYNEQFF

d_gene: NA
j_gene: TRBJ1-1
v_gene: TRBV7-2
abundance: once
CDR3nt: TGTGCCAGCAGCCGGCAGATGAACACTGAAGCTTTCTTT
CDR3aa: CASSRQMNTEAFF

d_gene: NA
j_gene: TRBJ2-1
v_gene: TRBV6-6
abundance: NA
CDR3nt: TGTGCCAGCACAAAACAGGGAGGTGGGAATGAGCAGTTCTTC
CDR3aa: CASTKQGGGNEQFF

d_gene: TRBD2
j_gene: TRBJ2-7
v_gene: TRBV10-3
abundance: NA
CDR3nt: TGTGCCATCAGTGAGTCGATAGCGGGTCCTTACGAGCAGTACTTC
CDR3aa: CAISESIAGPYEQYF

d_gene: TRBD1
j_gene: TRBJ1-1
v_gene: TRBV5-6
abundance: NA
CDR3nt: TGTGCCAGCAGCACTACCACAGGGGGGAACACTGAAGCTTTCTTT
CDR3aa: CASSTTTGGNTEAFF

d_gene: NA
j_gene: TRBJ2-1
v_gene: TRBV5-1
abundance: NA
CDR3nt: TGCGCCAGCAGCTTGGATGTGGCGGGTGAGCAGTTCTTC
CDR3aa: CASSLDVAGEQFF

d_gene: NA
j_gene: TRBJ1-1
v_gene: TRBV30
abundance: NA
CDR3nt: TGTGCCTGGAGTACAGGTCTGAGGGAAGCTTTCTTT
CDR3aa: CAWSTGLREAFF

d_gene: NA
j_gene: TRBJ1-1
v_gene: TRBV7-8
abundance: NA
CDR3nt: TGTGCCAGCAGCTTAAGCTACAGTAACACTGAAGCTTTCTTT
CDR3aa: CASSLSYSNTEAFF

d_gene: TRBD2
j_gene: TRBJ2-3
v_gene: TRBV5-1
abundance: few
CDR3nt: TGCGCCAGCAGCTTGTGGCCCTTCTCTACTAGCGAAGGCACAGATACGCAGTATTTT
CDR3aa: CASSLWPFSTSEGTDTQYF

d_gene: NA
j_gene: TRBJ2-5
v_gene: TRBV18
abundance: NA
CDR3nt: TGTGCCAGCTCACCGCAAGAGACCCAGTACTTC
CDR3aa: CASSPQETQYF

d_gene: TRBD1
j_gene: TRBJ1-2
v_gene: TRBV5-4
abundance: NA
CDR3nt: TGTGCCAGCAGCTTCCCCACAGGGGCTAACTATGGCTACACCTTC
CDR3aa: CASSFPTGANYGYTF

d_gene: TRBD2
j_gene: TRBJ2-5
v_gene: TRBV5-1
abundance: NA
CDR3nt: TGCGCCAGCAGCACCTTAGCGGGAGGGGAGACCCAGTACTTC
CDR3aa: CASSTLAGGETQYF

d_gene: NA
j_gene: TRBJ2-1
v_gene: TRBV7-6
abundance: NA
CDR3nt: TGTGCCAGCAGCTTAGTTTTTGGGGCGGACAATGAGCAGTTCTTC
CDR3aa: CASSLVFGADNEQFF

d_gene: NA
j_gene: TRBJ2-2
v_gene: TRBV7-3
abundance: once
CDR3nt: TGTGCCAGCAGCTTAAGTGGCGGGTCGGCCGGGGAGCTGTTTTTT
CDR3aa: CASSLSGGSAGELFF

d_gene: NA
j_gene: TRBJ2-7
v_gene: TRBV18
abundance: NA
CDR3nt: TGTGCCAGCTCACCCTCCGGCGACGAGCAGTACTTC
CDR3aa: CASSPSGDEQYF

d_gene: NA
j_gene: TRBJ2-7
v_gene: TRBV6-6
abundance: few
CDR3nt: TGTGCCAGCAGTTACGATGGCTCCTACGAGCAGTACTTC
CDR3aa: CASSYDGSYEQYF

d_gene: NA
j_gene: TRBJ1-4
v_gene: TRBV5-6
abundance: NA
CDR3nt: TGTGCCAGCAGCCCGGACGGCGATAATGAAAAACTGTTTTTT
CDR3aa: CASSPDGDNEKLFF

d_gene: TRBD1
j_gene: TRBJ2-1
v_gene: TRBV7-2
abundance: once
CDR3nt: TGTGCCAGCAGCCTAAGGGACAGGGGGTTCAATGAGCAGTTCTTC
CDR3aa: CASSLRDRGFNEQFF

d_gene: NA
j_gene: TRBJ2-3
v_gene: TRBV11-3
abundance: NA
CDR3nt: TGTGCCAGCAGCTTAGAAAGCGGGAGCACAGATACGCAGTATTTT
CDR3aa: CASSLESGSTDTQYF

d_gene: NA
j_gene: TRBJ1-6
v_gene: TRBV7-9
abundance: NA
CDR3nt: TGTGCCAGCAGCTTGGCCCGGGAAGGGGTTAGTCCCCTCCACTTT
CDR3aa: CASSLAREGVSPLHF

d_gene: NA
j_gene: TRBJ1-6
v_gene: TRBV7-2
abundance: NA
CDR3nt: TGTGCCAGCAGCCCCTTTGGCGGGTCACCCCTCCACTTT
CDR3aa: CASSPFGGSPLHF

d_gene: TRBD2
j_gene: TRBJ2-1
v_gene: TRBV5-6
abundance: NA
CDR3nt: TGTGCCAGCAGCTTGCCGGGCGGGAGAAGGAATGAGCAGTTCTTC
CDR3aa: CASSLPGGRRNEQFF

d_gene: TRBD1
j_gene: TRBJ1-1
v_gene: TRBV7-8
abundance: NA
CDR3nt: TGTGCCAGCAGCTTAGTAGGTTACAGGGGAGGTACTGAAGCTTTCTTT
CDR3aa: CASSLVGYRGGTEAFF

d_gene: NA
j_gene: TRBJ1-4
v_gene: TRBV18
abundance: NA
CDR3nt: TGTGCCAGCTCACCAATCAGGGAGGAAAAACTGTTTTTT
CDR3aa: CASSPIREEKLFF

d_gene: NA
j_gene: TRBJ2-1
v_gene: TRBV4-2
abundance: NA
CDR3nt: TGTGCCAGCAGCCAAGATCTTGCGGGGCTATACAATGAGCAGTTCTTC
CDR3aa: CASSQDLAGLYNEQFF

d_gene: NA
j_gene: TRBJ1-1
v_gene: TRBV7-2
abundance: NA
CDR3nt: TGTGCCAGCAGCTTAGCGCTTACACGGGTGAACACTGAAGCTTTCTTT
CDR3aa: CASSLALTRVNTEAFF

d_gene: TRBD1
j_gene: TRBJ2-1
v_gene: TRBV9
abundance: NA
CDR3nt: TGTGCCAGCAGCCCGACAGGGAGCTCCTACAATGAGCAGTTCTTC
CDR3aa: CASSPTGSSYNEQFF

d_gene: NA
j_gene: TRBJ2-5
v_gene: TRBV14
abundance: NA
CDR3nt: TGTGCCAGCAGCCCCCCCGGACTACTGGAGACCCAGTACTTC
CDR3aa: CASSPPGLLETQYF

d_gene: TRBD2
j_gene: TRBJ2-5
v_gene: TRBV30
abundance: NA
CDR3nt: TGTGCCTGGAATCAAGGGGTTAGCGGGAGGGCAGGAGAGACCCAGTACTTC
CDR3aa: CAWNQGVSGRAGETQYF

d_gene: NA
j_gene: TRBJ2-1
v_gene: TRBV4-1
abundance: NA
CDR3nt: TGCGCCAGCAGCCAAGCCTCATTGGGGTATGAGCAGTTCTTC
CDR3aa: CASSQASLGYEQFF

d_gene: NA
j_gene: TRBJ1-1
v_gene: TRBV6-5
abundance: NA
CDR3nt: TGTGCCAGCAGTGAAACAGGGAGAACTGAAGCTTTCTTT
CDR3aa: CASSETGRTEAFF

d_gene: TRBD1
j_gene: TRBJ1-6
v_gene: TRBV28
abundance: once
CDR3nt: TGTGCCAGCAGTTTGGCAGGGGGGGGTTCACCCCTCCACTTT
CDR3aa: CASSLAGGGSPLHF

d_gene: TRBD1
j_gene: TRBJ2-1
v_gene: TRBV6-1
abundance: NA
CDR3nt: TGTGCCAGCATCGCCGGACAGGGGGCTTACAATGAGCAGTTCTTC
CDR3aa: CASIAGQGAYNEQFF

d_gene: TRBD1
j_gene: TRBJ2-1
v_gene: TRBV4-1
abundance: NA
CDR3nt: TGCGCCAGCAGCCTTACACCGGGACAGGGGGCGCGGGGTGAGCAGTTCTTC
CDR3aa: CASSLTPGQGARGEQFF

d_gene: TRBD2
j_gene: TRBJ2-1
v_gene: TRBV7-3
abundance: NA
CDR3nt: TGTGCCAGCAGACCCACTAGCGGGAGCTACGGTGAGCAGTTCTTC
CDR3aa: CASRPTSGSYGEQFF

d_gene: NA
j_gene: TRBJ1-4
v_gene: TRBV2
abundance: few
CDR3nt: TGTGCCAGCAAAGGCAGCCCTTTTGAAAAACTGTTTTTT
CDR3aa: CASKGSPFEKLFF

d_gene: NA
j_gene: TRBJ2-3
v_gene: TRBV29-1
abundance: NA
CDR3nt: TGCAGCGTTGAAGAGGGGCCCGGGGGCGGCACAGATACGCAGTATTTT
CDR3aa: CSVEEGPGGGTDTQYF

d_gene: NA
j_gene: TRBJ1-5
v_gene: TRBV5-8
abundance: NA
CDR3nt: TGTGCCAGCAGCTTGGATCGGGGGTTGGATCAGCCCCAGCATTTT
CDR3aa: CASSLDRGLDQPQHF

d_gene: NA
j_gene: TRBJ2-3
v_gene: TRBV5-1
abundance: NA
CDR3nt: TGCGCCAGCAGCTTTGAGCGGGCCACAGATACGCAGTATTTT
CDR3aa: CASSFERATDTQYF

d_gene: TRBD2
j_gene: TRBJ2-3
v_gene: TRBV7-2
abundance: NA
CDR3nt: TGTGCCAGCAGGACCTCCCTAGCGGGAGGGCTAGATACGCAGTATTTT
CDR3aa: CASRTSLAGGLDTQYF

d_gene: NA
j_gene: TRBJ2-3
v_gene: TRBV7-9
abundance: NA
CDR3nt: TGTGCCAGCACCCGTATGCCGGAGGGGGATACGCAGTATTTT
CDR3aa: CASTRMPEGDTQYF

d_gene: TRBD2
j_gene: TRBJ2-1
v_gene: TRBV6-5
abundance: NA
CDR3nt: TGTGCCAGCAGTTTAACAGCGGGAGACATTAATGAGCAGTTCTTC
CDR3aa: CASSLTAGDINEQFF

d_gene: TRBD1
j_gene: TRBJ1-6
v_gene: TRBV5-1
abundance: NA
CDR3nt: TGCGCCAGCAGCGCCGGGGCCGGGACAGGGTGGGCACCCCTCCACTTT
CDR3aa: CASSAGAGTGWAPLHF

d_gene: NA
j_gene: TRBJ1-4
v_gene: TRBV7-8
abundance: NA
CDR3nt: TGTGCCAGCAGCTCAGGGTACGGGGGCTCGGGTGAAAAACTGTTTTTT
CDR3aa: CASSSGYGGSGEKLFF

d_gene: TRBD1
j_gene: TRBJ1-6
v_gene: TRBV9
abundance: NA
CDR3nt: TGTGCCAGCAGGGAGGACAGGGGGCGTTGGAATTCACCCCTCCACTTT
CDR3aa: CASREDRGRWNSPLHF